The present T cell receptor (beta chain) was sequenced within a study of molecular identifiers for immune sequencing clone quantification. Study findings and constraints: Sizes of highly expanded clones could be underestimated through identical TCRs sharing a barcode.

Comments on this clonotype: Its antigen is still unknown.

Libraries from naive CD8 cells were generated from around 18,000 to 910,000 sorted cells (with 10%, 30% or 50% RNA). TCRdb independently ran MiXCR on the PCR reads; one entry per CDR3 protein. The table shows over 600,000 distinct CDR3 sequences, with less than 20% occurring only once. Trimming left V 4 bases short and J 2 bases short, with 17 bases between. The CDR3 length is 15 residues. Germline lookup yields CDR1 SQVTM and CDR2 ANQGSEA. The chain couples TRBV29-1 to TRBJ2-5, with D perhaps TRBD2 (5 bases). The sequence was collected from a human donor in good health. Some libraries in this study had Jurkat cell RNA spiked in. The sequenced material came from naive CD8+ T cells from blood, with Jurkat cell RNA spiked in. Subset defined: FACS-sorted CD8+CD4-CCR7+CD45RA+ naive T cells. CDR3 amino acids: CSVVLLRVGQETQYF. The CDR3 DNA is TGCAGCGTTGTGCTCCTGAGGGTGGGACAAGAGACCCAGTACTTC.